What follows are 9 T cell receptor beta chains derived from one specimen sequenced in a study of blood T cell repertoires in COVID-19. Only in-frame clones appear in the TCRdb table, and some are missing; sequencing was by immunoSEQ multiplex PCR. The top ten clones hold 6.8% of a sample with 200,000 to 250,000 clones, less than 90% of them seen once. Sample: PBMCs or T cells enriched from blood (not recorded which). The origin of the receptors is a woman aged 40-49 years who had recovered from COVID-19.

This clone appeared a single time. This chain links TRBV11-3 with TRBJ1-1; no clear D. The CDR3 is made up of 13 amino acids. The ends were cut back, 0 bases at V and 5 bases at J, with 7 bases in the middle. Germline V lookup: CDR1 SGHNT, CDR2 YENEEA. Here the CDR3 DNA reads TGTGCCAGCAGCTTAGATCAGGAAACTGAAGCTTTCTTT. The encoded protein is CASSLDQETEAFF.

The J gene is TRBJ2-5, the V gene TRBV10-3; 8 bases map to TRBD1. Trimming removed 6 bases from V and 3 bases from J; junction bases left unmatched: 3. CDR3 length equals 13 residues. Germline CDR1 and CDR2: ENHRY and SYGVKD. CDR3 region: CAISRGREETQYF. For the CDR3, the DNA is TGTGCCATCAGCAGGGGGCGGGAAGAGACCCAGTACTTC.

The chain joins TRBV10-3 to TRBJ2-2; D is unclear. This CDR3 comprises 14 residues. V gave up 8 bases and J gave up 1 base, with 11 bases separating them. Germline V gene lookup returns CDR1 ENHRY and CDR2 SYGVKD. Here the CDR3 reads CAIGSGENTGELFF. DNA for the CDR3: TGTGCCATCGGATCTGGAGAGAACACCGGGGAGCTGTTTTTT.

The gene calls are TRBV12-3 or TRBV12-4 and TRBJ2-3; the D gene is possibly TRBD2 (6 bases). The CDR3 covers 11 residues. The V end was cut by 8 bases, the J end by 11 bases, with 14 bases between. The DNA for the CDR3 is TGTGCCAGCGCCTTTGCGGAGGGGCAGTATTTT. This sequence encodes CASAFAEGQYF.

The chain joins TRBV10-2 to TRBJ1-2, with D perhaps TRBD1 (5 bases). The CDR3 is 14 amino acids. Between the trimmed V and J ends, which lost 3 bases and 7 bases, there was a span of 15 bases. Germline V gene data show CDR1 as WSHSY and CDR2 as SAAADI. CDR3 sequence reads: CASSEFGQGSGYTF. The CDR3 DNA sequence: TGCGCCAGCAGTGAATTCGGCCAGGGATCTGGCTACACCTTC.

The chain uses TRBV18 and TRBJ2-3, with D tentatively TRBD2 (5 bases). The CDR3 length is 16 residues. With 6 bases removed from V and 1 base from J, the gap between germline ends came to 17 bases. The germline V gene has CDR1 KGHSH and CDR2 LQKENI. CDR3 DNA sequence: TGTGCCAGCTCCCCGAGTACGGGGTTCGGCACAGATACGCAGTATTTT. This gives the protein CASSPSTGFGTDTQYF. The full variable domain, with the rest looked up from reference TRBV18 and TRBJ2-3, is NAGVMQNPRHLVRRRGQEARLRCSPMKGHSHVYWYRQLPEEGLKFMVYLQKENIIDESGMPKERFSAEFPKEGPSILRIQQVVRGDSAAYFCASSPSTGFGTDTQYFGPGTRLTVL.

The rearrangement uses TRBV28 and TRBJ2-3; 7 positions match TRBD1. V was pared by 7 bases and J by 4 bases, with 8 bases of the junction left unmatched. Looked up from germline, CDR1 is MDHEN and CDR2 is SYDVKM. The CDR3 is made up of 14 amino acids. Here the CDR3 DNA reads TGTGCCAGCAACCGTGACAGGGTGGCAGATACGCAGTATTTT. The encoded protein is CASNRDRVADTQYF.

This clone has just one count. V usage is TRBV28 and J usage is TRBJ1-2; 7 bases align to TRBD1. After removal of 5 bases from V and 1 base from J, the junction contained 4 bases not matched to a gene. CDR1 is MDHEN, CDR2 SYDVKM, per germline. This CDR3 is 14 amino acids long. Here the CDR3 reads CASSTRQGNYGYTF. The CDR3 DNA is TGTGCCAGCAGTACCAGACAGGGTAACTATGGCTACACCTTC.

V and J are TRBV7-9 and TRBJ2-5; 11 nucleotides match TRBD2. The CDR3 has 15 amino acids. Germline loops: CDR1 SEHNR, CDR2 FQNEAQ (reference sequence). V gave up 4 bases and J gave up 4 bases; unmatched junction bases: 5. CDR3 in amino acids: CASSSKTSGTETQYF. The CDR3 bases are TGTGCCAGCAGCTCGAAGACTAGCGGGACAGAGACCCAGTACTTC.